In its sample, the clone carrying this TCR beta chain was seen many times. Its cognate antigen is unknown. The sample originates from a study of regulatory T cells in long-lasting Graves disease. Whole-study results and caveats: Persistent disease favored TRBV28, TRBJ1-2 and TRBJ2-5.

This sample's time point: newly diagnosed GD, antithyroid drugs for less than 3 months. Preparation of the TCR library used RNA extracted from PBMCs. Through Arm-PCR of CDR3 regions and iRepertoire HTBI primers, TCR beta libraries were built. The authors' processing: The samples yielded about 63 TRBV and roughly 15 TRBJ segments. TCRdb independently ran MiXCR on the multiplex PCR reads; one entry per CDR3 protein. Clone size and V and J calls follow TCRdb, not the original study. The sample has some 330,000 distinct CDR3 sequences; roughly 10% are singletons. Germline V CDR1 and CDR2: LNHNV, YYDKDF (reference sequence). The CDR3 covers 20 residues. Germline trimming cut 2 bases from V and 4 bases from J; bases unmatched to any gene: 17. These data are also associated with another study on T cells in Graves' hyperthyroidism and ophthalmopathy. Turning to that study: The study used the HTBI primer set for a first-round RT-PCR of the TCR CDR3.

The sample was peripheral blood mononuclear cells (PBMCs), taken at new diagnosis, from a patient treated with antithyroid drugs. The J gene is TRBJ2-1, the V gene TRBV15, with 10 bases that match TRBD2. The receptor's source is a young woman with Graves disease. The CDR3 DNA follows: TGTGCCACCAGCAGACCCTTCGGGACTAGCGAACAGGGGGGGTACAATGAGCAGTTCTTC. Its translation: CATSRPFGTSEQGGYNEQFF.